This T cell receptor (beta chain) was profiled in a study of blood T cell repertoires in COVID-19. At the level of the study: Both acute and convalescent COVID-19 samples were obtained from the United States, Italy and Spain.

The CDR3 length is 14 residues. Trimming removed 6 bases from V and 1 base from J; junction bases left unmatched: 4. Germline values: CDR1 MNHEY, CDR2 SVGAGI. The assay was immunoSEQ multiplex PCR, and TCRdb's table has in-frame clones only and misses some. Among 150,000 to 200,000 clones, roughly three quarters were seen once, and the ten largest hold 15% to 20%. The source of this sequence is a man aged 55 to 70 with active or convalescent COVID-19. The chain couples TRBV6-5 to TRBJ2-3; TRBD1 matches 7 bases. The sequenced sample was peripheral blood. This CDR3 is CASRTGMGTDTQYF. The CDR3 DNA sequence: TGTGCCAGCAGGACAGGGATGGGCACAGATACGCAGTATTTT.